These 23 T cell receptor beta chains were all obtained from the same sample, sequenced in a study of T cells in Graves' hyperthyroidism and ophthalmopathy. Authors of the study amplified TCR beta CDR3 regions from RNA transcripts. The HTBI set primed first-round TCR CDR3 RT-PCR. TCRdb redid the calling of the multiplex PCR reads with MiXCR, one entry per CDR3 protein. The sample has about 420,000 distinct CDR3 sequences; approximately 15% are singletons. The sample consisted of blood. These receptors were collected from a woman under 30 with Graves' hyperthyroidism.

The CDR3 region has the DNA TGTGCCAGCAGTCCGTCTTTTCTCGACACAGATACGCAGTATTTT. Amino acid sequence: CASSPSFLDTDTQYF. This chain uses TRBV28 with TRBJ2-3; D ambiguous. This CDR3 region has 15 residues. Looked up from germline, CDR1 is MDHEN and CDR2 is SYDVKM. V was shortened by 5 bases and J by 2 bases, with 14 bases between the two germline ends.

The V and J genes are TRBV19 and TRBJ2-2, with TRBD1 identical over 8 bases. The trim removed 5 bases at V and 1 base at J, leaving 6 bases unmatched. The CDR3 runs to 16 residues. The germline gives CDR1 LNHDA, CDR2 SQIVND (reference sequence). The CDR3 sequence is CASSALGTGNTGELFF. DNA of the CDR3: TGTGCCAGTAGTGCGCTCGGGACAGGGAACACCGGGGAGCTGTTTTTT. Full variable domain (outside the CDR3, taken from reference TRBV19 and TRBJ2-2): DGGITQSPKYLFRKEGQNVTLSCEQNLNHDAMYWYRQDPGQGLRLIYYSQIVNDFQKGDIAEGYSVSREKKESFPLTVTSAQKNPTAFYLCASSALGTGNTGELFFGEGSRLTVL.

The chain joins TRBV7-9 to TRBJ2-5, with 7 bases identical to TRBD1. The J call may be incorrect, as the DNA end agrees better with TRBJ2-1. CDR1 is SEHNR and CDR2 is FQNEAQ in the germline V gene (reference sequence). The CDR3 is 13 amino acids. CDR3 bases: TGTGCCAGCATACGGGACAGTCAAGAGACCCAGTTCTTC. Its translation is CASIRDSQETQFF.

The rearrangement links TRBV6-2 or TRBV6-3 to TRBJ2-1, with 10 bases identical to TRBD1. The ends lost 9 bases at V and 7 bases at J; junction bases unmatched: 9. The length of the CDR3 is 14 residues. Germline V lookup: CDR1 MNHEY, CDR2 SVGEGT. This chain's CDR3 is CASCRDRGSNEQFF. The CDR3, as DNA: TGTGCCAGTTGCCGGGACAGGGGTTCGAATGAGCAGTTCTTC.

At least ten counts were recorded for this clonotype. V gene TRBV12-3 or TRBV12-4 combines with J gene TRBJ1-2; D might be TRBD1 (6 bases). This CDR3 has 14 residues. The ends were cut back, 7 bases at V and 4 bases at J, with 16 bases in the middle. CDR3 in amino acids: CASTGVGQPYGYTF. CDR3 DNA: TGTGCCAGCACCGGAGTTGGACAGCCCTATGGCTACACCTTC.

This clonotype was picked up many times. V gene TRBV11-2 combines with J gene TRBJ2-3, with TRBD2 matching over 15 bases. V trimming: 4 bases; J trimming: 7 bases; junction bases outside the gene matches: 9. Germline V lookup: CDR1 SGHAT, CDR2 FQNNGV. The CDR3 covers 17 residues. The CDR3 is CASSWVGTSGRTHTQYF. The CDR3 nucleotides read TGTGCCAGCAGCTGGGTGGGGACTAGCGGGAGGACCCATACGCAGTATTTT.

The rearrangement joins TRBV2 to TRBJ1-5; no clear D. Germline loops: CDR1 SNHLY, CDR2 FYNNEI. This CDR3 is built from 15 residues. With 6 bases removed from V and 7 bases from J, the gap between germline ends came to 19 bases. For the CDR3, the DNA is TGTGCCAGCAGCCTCACTGACCGGGCGGGACAGCCCCAGCATTTT. This sequence encodes CASSLTDRAGQPQHF.

This clonotype has a count of ten or more. This chain links TRBV3-1 with TRBJ1-1, with a tentative D call TRBD1 (6 bases). Between the trimmed V and J ends, which lost 7 bases and 6 bases, there was a span of 18 bases. This CDR3 comprises 14 residues. The V gene's germline CDR1 is LGHDT and CDR2 YNNKEL (reference sequence). The CDR3 region has the DNA TGTGCCAGCACCTCCACCGGGACAAACGCTGAAGCTTTCTTT. Its translation is CASTSTGTNAEAFF.

There are many counts of this clonotype. The chain combines TRBV12-3 or TRBV12-4 with TRBJ1-1, with TRBD1 matching 8 bases. The V and J ends lost 6 bases and 0 bases, in that order; junction bases with no gene match: 3. The CDR3 totals 14 residues. The CDR3 region has the DNA TGTGCCAGCAGGACAGGGGAGATGAACACTGAAGCTTTCTTT. The encoded protein is CASRTGEMNTEAFF.

In this sample, this clonotype turned up many times. The chain employs TRBV7-8 and TRBJ2-3, with 8 bases fitting TRBD2. CDR3 length: 14 residues. CDR1 SGHVS and CDR2 FQNEAQ come from the germline V gene. Germline trimming cut 6 bases from V and 2 bases from J; bases unmatched to any gene: 4. In DNA, the CDR3 is TGTGCCAGCAGGGTTAGCGGGGACACAGATACGCAGTATTTT. Amino acid sequence: CASRVSGDTDTQYF. Filled out from reference TRBV7-8 and TRBJ2-3, the complete variable domain reads GAGVSQSPRYKVAKRGQDVALRCDPISGHVSLFWYQQALGQGPEFLTYFQNEAQLDKSGLPSDRFFAERPEGSVSTLKIQRTQQEDSAVYLCASRVSGDTDTQYFGPGTRLTVL.

This clonotype was seen repeatedly, ten times or more. This sequence joins TRBV29-1 and TRBJ1-2; D is uncertain. CDR3 size: 9 residues. Per the germline V gene, CDR1 is SQVTM and CDR2 is ANQGSEA. Trimming pared 6 bases from V and 6 bases from J, leaving 5 bases between. CDR3 in amino acids: CSVGDGYTF. The DNA of the CDR3 is TGCAGCGTGGGCGATGGCTACACCTTC. Combining the CDR3 with reference TRBV29-1 and TRBJ1-2 gives the whole variable domain SAVISQKPSRDICQRGTSLTIQCQVDSQVTMMFWYRQQPGQSLTLIATANQGSEATYESGFVIDKFPISRPNLTFSTLTVSNMSPEDSSIYLCSVGDGYTFGSGTRLTVV.

Many counts were recorded for this clonotype. V and J are TRBV7-8 and TRBJ2-1, with D tentatively TRBD1 or TRBD2 (5 bases each). The CDR3 runs 15 residues. Germline values: CDR1 SGHVS, CDR2 FQNEAQ. The ends were cut back, 5 bases at V and 0 bases at J, with 11 bases in the middle. CDR3 DNA: TGTGCCAGCAGCGCCCGGGACGGCTCCTACAATGAGCAGTTCTTC. Amino acids: CASSARDGSYNEQFF.

The chain combines TRBV6-2 or TRBV6-3 with TRBJ1-5, with D unresolved. This CDR3 has 13 amino acids. V shed 7 bases and J shed 7 bases, with 14 bases lying between them. The V gene's germline CDR1 is MNHEY and CDR2 SVGEGT. The CDR3 sequence is CASNSRYNQPQHF. The CDR3 nucleotides read TGTGCCAGCAACTCGCGGTACAACCAGCCCCAGCATTTT.

This clonotype was found many times. This chain connects TRBV28 to TRBJ1-1, with TRBD1 identical over 7 bases. Germline-derived CDR1 and CDR2 are MDHEN and SYDVKM. The CDR3 covers 16 residues. V lost 6 bases to trimming and J lost 1 base; unmatched junction nucleotides: 11. The chain's CDR3 is CASSPGRGRGNTEAFF. The CDR3 coding sequence is TGTGCCAGCAGCCCCGGGAGGGGGCGCGGGAACACTGAAGCTTTCTTT.

This clonotype was seen at least ten times. This rearrangement joins TRBV27 to TRBJ2-1; TRBD2 aligns across 12 bases. CDR1 is MNHEY, CDR2 SMNVEV, per germline (reference sequence). V was pared by 0 bases and J by 7 bases, with 4 bases of the junction left unmatched. There are 16 residues in the CDR3. Here the CDR3 reads CASSLSASGRGNEQFF. The CDR3, as DNA: TGTGCCAGCAGTTTATCAGCTAGCGGGAGGGGAAATGAGCAGTTCTTC.

The chain couples TRBV7-8 to TRBJ1-4; TRBD1 agrees at 10 bases. Germline loops: CDR1 SGHVS, CDR2 FQNEAQ. The J segment lost 5 bases and the V segment lost 7 bases, leaving 10 bases of the junction unmatched. The CDR3 length is 16 residues. CDR3 coding DNA: TGTGCCAGCAACCCAAAGACGGGACAGGGGAATGAAAAACTGTTTTTT. Encoded protein: CASNPKTGQGNEKLFF.

This clonotype was found many times. V is TRBV28 and J is TRBJ2-7; the D is unclear. The CDR3 extends over 11 amino acids. Trimming took 5 bases from V and 7 from J, leaving 9 bases between them. Germline V gene sequence: CDR1 MDHEN, CDR2 SYDVKM. Here the CDR3 reads CASSVLGEQYF. The CDR3 DNA follows: TGTGCCAGCAGTGTTTTAGGAGAGCAGTACTTC.

The CDR3 coding sequence is TGTGCCAGTAGTATTGGGACACTGTGGGGGGCCACCGGGGAGCTGTTTTTT. It codes for CASSIGTLWGATGELFF. V gene TRBV19 combines with J gene TRBJ2-2, with D possibly called TRBD1 or TRBD2 (6 bases each). This CDR3 contains 17 residues. With 3 bases removed from V and 4 bases from J, the gap between germline ends came to 18 bases. Per germline, CDR1 LNHDA and CDR2 SQIVND (reference sequence).

The rearrangement uses TRBV29-1 and TRBJ2-1, with TRBD2 matching over 12 bases. V lost 6 bases and J lost 7; bases outside the gene matches: 4. In germline, CDR1 is SQVTM, CDR2 ANQGSEA. This CDR3 region has 13 residues. CDR3 bases: TGCAGCGTACGGACTAGCGGGGTAAATGAGCAGTTCTTC. Residues: CSVRTSGVNEQFF.

This clonotype occurred many times. V usage is TRBV20-1 and J usage is TRBJ2-7, with 8 nucleotides matching TRBD1. This CDR3 spans 12 amino acids. V shed 5 bases, J shed 6 bases, and the junction held 6 bases outside the gene matches. Germline V CDR1 and CDR2: DFQATT, SNEGSKA (reference sequence). CDR3 nucleotides: TGCAGTGCTTCCAGGGGGCGCCGCGAGCAGTACTTC. Its protein product is CSASRGRREQYF.

There are many counts of this clonotype. The CDR3 region is CASSLSAGRNTEAFF. The CDR3 nucleotides are TGTGCCAGCAGTTTATCGGCAGGGCGGAACACTGAAGCTTTCTTT. The chain uses TRBV28 and TRBJ1-1, with a tentative D call TRBD1 (5 bases). V lost 1 base, J lost 1 base, and 10 bases lay in between. Germline CDR1 reads MDHEN; CDR2 reads SYDVKM. The length of the CDR3 is 15 residues.

At least ten counts were recorded for this clonotype. The chain employs TRBV7-9 and TRBJ1-1, with no clear D. V was cut by 5 bases and J by 4 bases, with 20 bases left in between. From germline, CDR1 is SEHNR and CDR2 FQNEAQ (reference sequence). The length of the CDR3 is 16 residues. As DNA, the CDR3 is TGTGCCAGCAGCCCACAAGGAGAAGGCCATCCCACTGAAGCTTTCTTT. Translating gives CASSPQGEGHPTEAFF.

This clonotype was recorded many times. The V call is TRBV5-1, the J call TRBJ1-1; D ambiguous. CDR1 and CDR2 (germline): SGHRS, YFSETQ. The CDR3 is made up of 14 amino acids. The V end was cut by 0 bases, the J end by 2 bases, with 8 bases between. CDR3 in amino acids: CASSLESDNTEAFF. CDR3 coding DNA: TGCGCCAGCAGCTTGGAGTCAGATAACACTGAAGCTTTCTTT. Full variable domain (rest looked up from reference TRBV5-1 and TRBJ1-1): KAGVTQTPRYLIKTRGQQVTLSCSPISGHRSVSWYQQTPGQGLQFLFEYFSETQRNKGNFPGRFSGRQFSNSRSEMNVSTLELGDSALYLCASSLESDNTEAFFGQGTRLTVV.